This T cell receptor (beta chain) was sequenced during a study of blood T cell repertoires in COVID-19. Study-wide context: Researchers got acute and convalescent COVID-19 samples from the United States, Italy and Spain. The analysed material was cDNA or gDNA that came from T cells, B-cell-depleted T cells, or PBMCs.

Germline V gives CDR1 MNHEY, CDR2 SMNVEV (reference sequence). The junction had 4 bases not matched to a gene; V was cut back by 5 bases and J by 8 bases. This CDR3 contains 13 residues. Original analysis: Scientists estimated how many nucleated cells there were by amplifying reference gene primers. Some clones are missing from TCRdb's copy, which holds only in-frame ones; the method was immunoSEQ multiplex PCR. V and J calls and clone size are as listed in that table; D and trimming were resolved from the DNA. The sample consists of tens of thousands of clones, approximately 83% of them appearing once.

The chain couples TRBV27 to TRBJ1-4, with TRBD1 matching 8 bases. This TCR was recovered from a man in his 70s with acute or convalescent COVID-19. Sample: peripheral blood. CDR3 DNA: TGTGCCAGCAGTAGGGACAGGACCGAAAAACTGTTTTTT. Translating it yields CASSRDRTEKLFF.